The present T cell receptor beta chain was sequenced within a study of T cell responses to AZD1222 COVID-19 vaccine. The data were produced by immunoSEQ multiplex PCR, yet TCRdb's version contains in-frame clones alone and is incomplete. The sample shows 110,000 to 150,000 clones, 88% of them seen only once. Study conclusions and caveats: The donors showed a predominance of white British ancestry and of females, with possible underestimation of clonal diversity.

On this clone: Its antigen is not identified.

Germline V gene sequence: CDR1 LGHDT, CDR2 YNNKEL (reference sequence). Trimming shortened V by 9 bases and J by 7 bases, and 10 bases separated the two germline ends. The CDR3 consists of 11 residues. The specimen was peripheral blood, collected on day 0 of AZD1222 vaccination. The rearrangement joins TRBV3-1 (or the pseudogene TRBV3-2) to TRBJ2-1, with D unresolved. This clonotype originated in an adult in good health. The CDR3 sequence is CASTKMNEQFF. The CDR3 nucleotides read TGTGCCAGTACTAAAATGAATGAGCAGTTCTTC.